Following are 19 T cell receptor beta chains from one sample sequenced in a study of post-analysis software for immune sequencing data. Points from the study as a whole: About 5 TRBV segments occurring more often in patients than controls included TRBV5-6, TRBV5-1 and TRBV20-1.

Unique molecular identifiers were present in the TCR beta cDNA libraries. TCRdb ran MiXCR on the PCR reads and lists one entry per CDR3 protein. The sample contains around 260,000 distinct CDR3 sequences, less than 40% of which appear only once. These receptors are not linked to any known antigen. The sequencing sample was made of blood. The receptors here all came from a girl aged 5-17 years with multiple sclerosis.

Notes on this clonotype: Possible read error: a much larger clone is one base away. The CDR3 carries no conserved terminal phenylalanine or tryptophan, so it likely arises from a read error. V is TRBV12-3 or TRBV12-4 and J is TRBJ1-2; no definite D call. The CDR3 length is 14 residues. V was trimmed by 1 base and J by 4 bases, leaving 10 bases between them. CDR3 DNA sequence: TGTGCCAGCAGTTTAGGGTACAGAGGCTATGGCTACACCGTC. It specifies CASSLGYRGYGYTV.

The chain links TRBV15 to TRBJ2-1, with unresolved D. Trimming cost V 0 bases and J 10 bases, with 16 bases left between them. The CDR3 runs to 15 residues. The V gene's germline CDR1 is LNHNV and CDR2 YYDKDF (reference sequence). CDR3 in DNA: TGTGCCACCAGCAGAGATCCTAACAGCGATAACGAGCAGTTCTTC. Its translation: CATSRDPNSDNEQFF.

This clonotype was seen a few times. The chain carries TRBV12-3 or TRBV12-4 and TRBJ1-6, with D tentatively TRBD1 (5 bases). The CDR3 runs 15 residues. Trimming cost V 3 bases and J 10 bases, with 16 bases left between them. As DNA, the CDR3 is TGTGCCAGCAGTTTCTGGGGGATGAACGAATCACCCCTCCACTTT. Translated: CASSFWGMNESPLHF.

The chain is built from TRBV15 and TRBJ2-1, with TRBD1 matching 7 bases. The germline V gene has CDR1 LNHNV and CDR2 YYDKDF (reference sequence). This CDR3 comprises 14 residues. The V and J ends lost 9 bases and 4 bases, in that order; junction bases with no gene match: 9. The CDR3 DNA follows: TGTGCCACTACCGGGACAGACCTTTACAATGAGCAGTTCTTC. Its translation is CATTGTDLYNEQFF.

Many counts were recorded for this clonotype. The chain joins TRBV3-1 to TRBJ1-2; tentative D call: TRBD1 (5 bases). The CDR3 contains 15 residues. Germline V CDR1 and CDR2: LGHDT, YNNKEL (reference sequence). V was cut by 2 bases and J by 2 bases, with 12 bases left in between. CDR3 DNA: TGTGCCAGCAGCCAACTGGGGCAGTTAAACTATGGCTACACCTTC. Its translation: CASSQLGQLNYGYTF.

The sample holds many counts of this clonotype. The chain uses TRBV28 and TRBJ2-3, with TRBD2 matching over 8 bases. The germline gives CDR1 MDHEN, CDR2 SYDVKM. V gave up 4 bases and J gave up 1 base; unmatched junction bases: 10. The CDR3 covers 17 residues. CDR3 nucleotide sequence: TGTGCCAGCAGTTATCCGATGACTAGCGAAGGCACAGATACGCAGTATTTT. It yields the protein CASSYPMTSEGTDTQYF.

This clonotype has just a few counts. The genes are TRBV7-9 and TRBJ1-6; TRBD1 agrees at 7 bases. Germline CDR1 reads SEHNR; CDR2 reads FQNEAQ (reference sequence). J was trimmed by 9 bases and V by 2 bases; bases with no gene match: 4. The CDR3 extends over 14 amino acids. The CDR3 DNA sequence: TGTGCCAGCAGCTTAAAGGGGGCAGGTTCACCCCTCCACTTT. This codes for CASSLKGAGSPLHF.

To note about this clonotype: One end of the junction does not line up with germline, which may come from a read error. The gene calls are TRBV12-3 or TRBV12-4 and TRBJ2-3; a weak D match, TRBD1 (5 bases). The CDR3 spans 14 residues. The chain's CDR3 is CASSFRVSTDAQYF. The CDR3, as DNA: TGTGCCAGCAGTTTCAGGGTGAGCACAGATGCGCAGTATTTT.

This chain's CDR3 is CASSLRAGIYDEQFF. For the CDR3, the DNA is TGTGCCAGCAGTCTTAGAGCCGGGATTTACGATGAGCAGTTCTTC. The chain has TRBV25-1 and TRBJ2-1; maybe TRBD2 (5 bases). Germline CDR1 and CDR2: MGHDK and SYGVNS. Trimming stripped 5 bases from V and 8 bases from J, with 19 bases between. The CDR3 has 15 amino acids.

This clonotype rates as medium-sized (0.01 to 0.1%). The genes are TRBV9 and TRBJ2-1, with 11 bases lining up with TRBD2. The germline V gene has CDR1 SGDLS and CDR2 YYNGEE. With V trimmed by 3 bases and J by 5 bases, 4 bases remained unmatched. The CDR3 consists of 15 residues. CDR3 residues: CASSGGTSGNNEQFF. CDR3 DNA: TGTGCCAGCAGCGGAGGGACTAGCGGTAACAATGAGCAGTTCTTC.

The chain is built from TRBV2 and TRBJ2-3, with D maybe TRBD1 (6 bases). The CDR3 is 13 residues long. With 9 bases removed from V and 1 base from J, the gap between germline ends came to 11 bases. Per germline, CDR1 SNHLY and CDR2 FYNNEI. The CDR3 nucleotides are TGTGCCAGTACCAGGGGACGCACAGATACGCAGTATTTT. It is translated as CASTRGRTDTQYF.

This clonotype appeared many times. The gene calls are TRBV20-1 and TRBJ2-1; D possibly corresponds to TRBD2 (6 bases). Per the germline V gene, CDR1 is DFQATT and CDR2 is SNEGSKA (reference sequence). Trimming cost V 1 base and J 4 bases, with 11 bases left between them. The CDR3 totals 14 residues. This CDR3 is CSARVVREYNEQFF. In DNA, the CDR3 is TGCAGTGCTAGAGTTGTACGGGAGTACAATGAGCAGTTCTTC.

The rearrangement joins TRBV3-1 to TRBJ1-1; D gene uncertain. Trimming cost V 0 bases and J 1 base, with 6 bases left between them. The CDR3 runs 14 residues. Germline CDR1 and CDR2: LGHDT and YNNKEL (reference sequence). DNA for the CDR3: TGTGCCAGCAGCCAAGACAACTCGAACACTGAAGCTTTCTTT. Its protein is CASSQDNSNTEAFF.

J is TRBJ1-4 and V is TRBV4-2, with D maybe TRBD1 (6 bases). CDR3 length: 12 residues. Trimming shortened V by 7 bases and J by 6 bases, and 9 bases separated the two germline ends. The germline gives CDR1 LGHNA, CDR2 YNFKEQ. The CDR3 nucleotides are TGTGCCAGCAACAGACAGGATGAAAAACTGTTTTTT. As protein: CASNRQDEKLFF.

Ten or more counts support this clonotype. This rearrangement joins TRBV5-1 to TRBJ2-3; 9 nucleotides align to TRBD1. CDR1 and CDR2 (germline): SGHRS, YFSETQ. The CDR3 consists of 15 residues. J lost 6 bases, V lost 0 bases, and 5 bases had no gene match. The CDR3 sequence: CASSLGQGVSDTQYF. The CDR3 coding sequence is TGCGCCAGCAGCTTGGGACAGGGGGTTTCGGATACGCAGTATTTT.

This clonotype turned up a few times. The CDR3 is CASSLPSEIQYF. In DNA, the CDR3 is TGCGCCAGCAGCTTGCCGTCCGAGATTCAGTACTTC. The chain uses TRBV5-1 and TRBJ2-7; D remains unclear. The length of the CDR3 is 12 residues. V was shortened by 1 base and J by 10 bases, with 12 bases between the two germline ends. The germline CDR1 and CDR2 sequences are SGHRS and YFSETQ.

This chain joins TRBV11-2 and TRBJ2-7; 7 nucleotides align to TRBD1. This CDR3 has 15 residues. Per the germline V gene, CDR1 is SGHAT and CDR2 is FQNNGV. Trimming took 4 bases from V and 0 from J; bases not matched to a gene: 6. The CDR3 here is CASSSIRQGSYEQYF. The CDR3 bases are TGTGCCAGCAGCTCGATCAGACAGGGCTCCTACGAGCAGTACTTC. Variable domain in full (rest from reference TRBV11-2 and TRBJ2-7): EAGVAQSPRYKIIEKRQSVAFWCNPISGHATLYWYQQILGQGPKLLIQFQNNGVVDDSQLPKDRFSAERLKGVDSTLKIQPAKLEDSAVYLCASSSIRQGSYEQYFGPGTRLTVT.

This clonotype has only a few counts. This may be a read error: a much more frequent sequence differs by one nucleotide. The V gene is TRBV7-9, the J gene TRBJ2-1, with 9 positions matching TRBD1. The end of the DNA aligns better with TRBJ2-7, so the J call may be wrong. Germline CDR1 is SEHNR and CDR2 is FQNEAQ (reference sequence). The CDR3 is 15 residues long. DNA for the CDR3: TGTGCCAGCAGCTTAGGGACAGGGGCTTACAATGAGCAGTACTTC. Encoded protein: CASSLGTGAYNEQYF.

For this clonotype: A read error is possible here, since a much larger clone lies one base away. This chain connects TRBV7-8 to TRBJ2-7, with TRBD1 identical over 9 bases. The CDR3 has 16 amino acids. The V gene end was trimmed by 1 base and the J gene end by 2 bases; junction bases not matched to a gene: 6. CDR1 and CDR2 from the germline V gene are SGHVS and FQNEAQ. The CDR3: CASSLETGGATYEQYF. CDR3 DNA: TGTGCCAGCAGCTTAGAGACAGGGGGTGCAACCTACGAGCAGTACTTC. The complete variable domain, with remaining parts taken from reference TRBV7-8 and TRBJ2-7, reads GAGVSQSPRYKVAKRGQDVALRCDPISGHVSLFWYQQALGQGPEFLTYFQNEAQLDKSGLPSDRFFAERPEGSVSTLKIQRTQQEDSAVYLCASSLETGGATYEQYFGPGTRLTVT.